The clone carrying this T cell receptor (beta chain) was picked up one time. Its target is not known. This entry is derived from a study of cytomegalovirus exposure and HLA in healthy donors. 60 Vbeta and 13 Jbeta primers were used in PCR. Clones were read by immunoSEQ multiplex PCR, and TCRdb kept only the in-frame ones, dropping some. The sample includes roughly 150,000 clones, roughly three quarters of them seen just once. General study points: Testing in vitro showed a few CMV-associated chains specific for CMV antigens. Looking again later, the authors saw that most CMV-associated TCR beta chains seemed HLA-restricted.

This CDR3 has 15 amino acids. V was pared by 2 bases and J by 6 bases, with 4 bases of the junction left unmatched. CDR1 is MNHNS, CDR2 SASEGT, per germline. The rearrangement uses TRBV6-1 and TRBJ1-5; 10 bases align to TRBD1. The TCR originated in a middle-aged woman in good health and CMV-seropositive. Sequenced sample: PBMCs. CDR3 region: CASSETRQGAQPQHF. CDR3 nucleotides: TGTGCCAGCAGTGAAACGCGACAGGGGGCTCAGCCCCAGCATTTT.